A selection of T cell receptor beta chains follows, all from one sample in a study of early T cells in non-severe SARS-CoV-2 infection. TCRdb reanalysed the 5' RACE reads using MiXCR and keeps one entry per CDR3 protein. The repertoire includes around 29,000 distinct CDR3 sequences, about 5.7% of them detected once, and more than 5% sits in the top ten. Sequenced sample: whole blood. These receptors all come from an adult who was a healthcare worker with PCR-confirmed SARS-CoV-2 infection or an uninfected control (not recorded which). CDR3s include the opening cysteine and the closing phenylalanine or tryptophan. D genes are given only for firm matches. Clone size is given for some rows only: seen once, a few or many times, or a class if the clone is expanded.

abundance: -; v_gene: TRBV11-2; j_gene: TRBJ2-5; d_gene: TRBD2; CDR3aa: CASSFGGGASETQYF; CDR3nt: TGTGCCAGCAGCTTTGGCGGGGGGGCTTCGGAGACCCAGTACTTC
abundance: many; v_gene: TRBV27; j_gene: TRBJ2-6; d_gene: -; CDR3aa: CASSPSGANVLTF; CDR3nt: TGTGCCAGCAGCCCCTCTGGGGCCAACGTCCTGACTTTC
abundance: -; v_gene: TRBV12-3/TRBV12-4; j_gene: TRBJ1-5; d_gene: TRBD1; CDR3aa: CASSYRGFNKPQHF; CDR3nt: TGTGCCAGCAGTTACAGGGGATTCAATAAGCCCCAGCATTTT
abundance: -; v_gene: TRBV20-1; j_gene: TRBJ2-3; d_gene: TRBD2; CDR3aa: CSARDWSGGTDTQYF; CDR3nt: TGCAGTGCTAGAGATTGGAGCGGGGGCACAGATACGCAGTATTTT
abundance: many; v_gene: TRBV28; j_gene: TRBJ1-1; d_gene: -; CDR3aa: CASSWTQGNTEAFF; CDR3nt: TGTGCCAGCAGTTGGACCCAGGGGAACACTGAAGCTTTCTTT
abundance: few; v_gene: TRBV18; j_gene: TRBJ1-6; d_gene: -; CDR3aa: CASSPDSVNSPLHF; CDR3nt: TGTGCCAGCTCACCGGACAGCGTTAATTCACCCCTCCACTTT
abundance: few; v_gene: TRBV27; j_gene: TRBJ1-1; d_gene: TRBD1; CDR3aa: CASSARDRVPEAFF; CDR3nt: TGTGCCAGCAGTGCCCGGGACAGGGTCCCTGAAGCTTTCTTT
abundance: -; v_gene: TRBV7-9; j_gene: TRBJ1-1; d_gene: -; CDR3aa: CASSLGPEQGSNTEAFF; CDR3nt: TGTGCCAGCAGCTTAGGACCTGAGCAGGGATCGAACACTGAAGCTTTCTTT
abundance: few; v_gene: TRBV5-1; j_gene: TRBJ2-7; d_gene: TRBD1; CDR3aa: CASSRGDREYEQYF; CDR3nt: TGCGCCAGCAGCCGAGGGGACAGGGAGTACGAGCAGTACTTC
abundance: many; v_gene: TRBV20-1; j_gene: TRBJ2-5; d_gene: TRBD1; CDR3aa: CSARDRGLETQYF; CDR3nt: TGCAGTGCTAGGGACAGGGGCCTGGAGACCCAGTACTTC
abundance: -; v_gene: TRBV4-1; j_gene: TRBJ1-2; d_gene: TRBD1; CDR3aa: CASSQSGSEGGNGYTF; CDR3nt: TGCGCCAGCAGCCAGAGTGGGAGCGAAGGGGGCAATGGCTACACCTTC
abundance: many; v_gene: TRBV4-2; j_gene: TRBJ1-5; d_gene: -; CDR3aa: CASSPRGGSNQPQHF; CDR3nt: TGTGCCAGCAGCCCCAGGGGAGGGAGCAATCAGCCCCAGCATTTT
abundance: many; v_gene: TRBV28; j_gene: TRBJ1-5; d_gene: -; CDR3aa: CASSSYRFQHF; CDR3nt: TGTGCCAGCAGTTCGTACAGATTCCAGCATTTT
abundance: many; v_gene: TRBV4-3; j_gene: TRBJ1-5; d_gene: -; CDR3aa: CASSQDYTGTLPQHF; CDR3nt: TGCGCCAGCAGCCAAGACTACACCGGGACTCTGCCCCAGCATTTT
abundance: few; v_gene: TRBV4-3; j_gene: TRBJ2-7; d_gene: -; CDR3aa: CASSQDLAYEQYF; CDR3nt: TGCGCCAGCAGCCAAGATTTGGCCTACGAGCAGTACTTC
abundance: -; v_gene: TRBV7-7; j_gene: TRBJ2-2; d_gene: -; CDR3aa: CASSLSTTGELFF; CDR3nt: TGTGCTAGCAGCTTAAGTACCACCGGGGAGCTGTTTTTT
abundance: few; v_gene: TRBV14; j_gene: TRBJ2-1; d_gene: -; CDR3aa: CASSQNRASSYNEQFF; CDR3nt: TGTGCCAGCAGCCAGAACAGGGCCAGCTCCTACAATGAGCAGTTCTTC
abundance: many; v_gene: TRBV6-5; j_gene: TRBJ2-5; d_gene: TRBD1; CDR3aa: CASKPGTDQETQYF; CDR3nt: TGTGCCAGTAAGCCCGGGACAGATCAAGAGACCCAGTACTTC
abundance: many; v_gene: TRBV7-6; j_gene: TRBJ1-2; d_gene: TRBD1; CDR3aa: CASSLGQGSDGYTF; CDR3nt: TGTGCCAGCAGCTTAGGACAGGGGAGCGATGGCTACACCTTC
abundance: -; v_gene: TRBV7-2; j_gene: TRBJ2-3; d_gene: TRBD2; CDR3aa: CASSFSGGRIRADTQYF; CDR3nt: TGTGCCAGCAGCTTTAGCGGGGGGAGGATTAGGGCAGATACGCAGTATTTT
abundance: many; v_gene: TRBV4-1; j_gene: TRBJ1-1; d_gene: TRBD1; CDR3aa: CASSQSSGQGFKEAFF; CDR3nt: TGCGCCAGCAGCCAAAGCTCCGGACAGGGGTTCAAGGAAGCTTTCTTT
abundance: many; v_gene: TRBV15; j_gene: TRBJ1-2; d_gene: -; CDR3aa: CATSSGWGYGYTF; CDR3nt: TGTGCCACCAGCAGTGGATGGGGCTATGGCTACACCTTC
abundance: many; v_gene: TRBV7-9; j_gene: TRBJ1-4; d_gene: -; CDR3aa: CAEEVMEEKLFF; CDR3nt: TGTGCCGAGGAGGTGATGGAGGAAAAACTGTTTTTT
abundance: many; v_gene: TRBV10-2; j_gene: TRBJ2-1; d_gene: TRBD1; CDR3aa: CASSEWTGYGNEQFF; CDR3nt: TGCGCCAGCAGTGAGTGGACAGGGTACGGAAATGAGCAGTTCTTC
abundance: -; v_gene: TRBV7-2; j_gene: TRBJ1-2; d_gene: -; CDR3aa: CASSPSYFSGYTF; CDR3nt: TGTGCCAGCAGCCCAAGTTATTTCAGTGGCTACACCTTC
abundance: many; v_gene: TRBV12-3/TRBV12-4; j_gene: TRBJ2-5; d_gene: TRBD1; CDR3aa: CASSLGQGFETQYF; CDR3nt: TGTGCCAGCAGTTTGGGACAGGGGTTTGAGACCCAGTACTTC
abundance: many; v_gene: TRBV7-9; j_gene: TRBJ2-1; d_gene: -; CDR3aa: CASTQRGASYNEQFF; CDR3nt: TGTGCCAGCACCCAACGGGGGGCGTCTTACAATGAGCAGTTCTTC
abundance: many; v_gene: TRBV7-9; j_gene: TRBJ1-4; d_gene: TRBD1; CDR3aa: CASATDRGDEKLFF; CDR3nt: TGTGCCAGCGCGACCGACAGGGGGGATGAAAAACTGTTTTTT
abundance: many; v_gene: TRBV4-2; j_gene: TRBJ2-3; d_gene: TRBD2; CDR3aa: CASSQDGPSGGPSTDTQYF; CDR3nt: TGTGCCAGCAGCCAAGACGGTCCTAGCGGGGGGCCTAGCACAGATACGCAGTATTTT
abundance: many; v_gene: TRBV29-1; j_gene: TRBJ1-2; d_gene: -; CDR3aa: CSVGGANYGYTF; CDR3nt: TGCAGCGTTGGGGGAGCTAACTATGGCTACACCTTC
abundance: many; v_gene: TRBV19; j_gene: TRBJ2-6; d_gene: -; CDR3aa: CASSIFAGRSSGANVLTF; CDR3nt: TGTGCCAGTAGTATATTTGCGGGGAGGTCTTCAGGGGCCAACGTCCTGACTTTC
abundance: many; v_gene: TRBV20-1; j_gene: TRBJ2-7; d_gene: TRBD2; CDR3aa: CSAARTSGDSYEQYF; CDR3nt: TGCAGTGCGGCCCGGACTAGCGGGGACTCCTACGAGCAGTACTTC
abundance: once; v_gene: TRBV9; j_gene: TRBJ2-3; d_gene: -; CDR3aa: CASSPQSGPDTQYF; CDR3nt: TGTGCCAGCAGCCCGCAGAGTGGCCCAGATACGCAGTATTTT
abundance: many; v_gene: TRBV6-2/TRBV6-3; j_gene: TRBJ1-1; d_gene: -; CDR3aa: CASSYAGRQAFF; CDR3nt: TGTGCCAGCAGTTACGCTGGGAGGCAGGCTTTCTTT
abundance: many; v_gene: TRBV18; j_gene: TRBJ2-7; d_gene: -; CDR3aa: CASSPGVGGKDEQYF; CDR3nt: TGTGCCAGCTCACCAGGGGTCGGGGGCAAGGACGAGCAGTACTTC
abundance: few; v_gene: TRBV7-2; j_gene: TRBJ2-3; d_gene: -; CDR3aa: CASGGAGRHTQYF; CDR3nt: TGTGCCAGCGGGGGGGCAGGGCGGCATACGCAGTATTTT
abundance: many; v_gene: TRBV7-2; j_gene: TRBJ1-1; d_gene: -; CDR3aa: CASSPPTQSYTEAFF; CDR3nt: TGTGCCAGCAGCCCCCCTACCCAGTCCTACACTGAAGCTTTCTTT
abundance: -; v_gene: TRBV2; j_gene: TRBJ2-7; d_gene: -; CDR3aa: CASSAARSFYEQYF; CDR3nt: TGTGCCAGCAGTGCCGCCCGATCCTTTTACGAGCAGTACTTC
abundance: -; v_gene: TRBV6-2/TRBV6-3; j_gene: TRBJ1-5; d_gene: -; CDR3aa: CASTDGGAHVQPQHF; CDR3nt: TGTGCCAGCACGGACGGGGGGGCGCATGTTCAGCCCCAGCATTTT
abundance: many; v_gene: TRBV7-6; j_gene: TRBJ1-1; d_gene: -; CDR3aa: CASSPMAGAEAFF; CDR3nt: TGTGCCAGCAGCCCCATGGCAGGCGCTGAAGCTTTTTTT
abundance: -; v_gene: TRBV10-3; j_gene: TRBJ2-3; d_gene: -; CDR3aa: CAISDSSRADTQYF; CDR3nt: TGTGCCATCAGTGACTCGTCCCGAGCAGATACGCAGTATTTT
abundance: -; v_gene: TRBV4-1; j_gene: TRBJ2-1; d_gene: -; CDR3aa: CASSQSYYNEQFF; CDR3nt: TGCGCCAGCAGCCAATCCTACTACAATGAGCAGTTCTTC